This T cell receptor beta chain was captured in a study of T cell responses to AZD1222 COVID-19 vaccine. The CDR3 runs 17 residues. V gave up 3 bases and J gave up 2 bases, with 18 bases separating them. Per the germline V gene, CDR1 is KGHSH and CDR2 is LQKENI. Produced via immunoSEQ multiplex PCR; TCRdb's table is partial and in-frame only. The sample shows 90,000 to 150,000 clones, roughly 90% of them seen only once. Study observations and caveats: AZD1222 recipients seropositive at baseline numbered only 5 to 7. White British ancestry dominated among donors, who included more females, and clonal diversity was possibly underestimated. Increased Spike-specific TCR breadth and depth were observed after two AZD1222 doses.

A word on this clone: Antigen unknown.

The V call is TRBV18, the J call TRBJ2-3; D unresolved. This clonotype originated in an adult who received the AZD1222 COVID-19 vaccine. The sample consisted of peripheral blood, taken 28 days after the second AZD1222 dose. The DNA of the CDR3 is TGTGCCAGCTCACCTACGACTCCCAAAATAAACACAGATACGCAGTATTTT. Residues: CASSPTTPKINTDTQYF.